This paragraph reports one TCR beta chain. Its antigen is unknown. Base quality data are lacking; no much larger clone is found one base away. This specimen belongs to a study of technical replicates of blood from a few donors (dated by TCRdb to 2017 to 2019). The CDR3 measures 15 amino acids from cysteine to phenylalanine. The entry retains the CDR3 DNA only, 45 bases that are in frame from base 1. The germline V end is reduced by 2 bases and the J end by 8 bases; junction bases left unmatched: 8. The germline V gene encodes CDR1 SQVTM and CDR2 ANQGSEA. Libraries were built with the immunoSEQ multiplex PCR assay. TCRdb obtained this table from immuneACCESS and retained in-frame rearrangements with V and J assigned. These tables miss some clones; where compared with another copy, unresolved V genes account for less than half of the shortfall, and the remainder is unexplained. This sample holds approximately 50,000 clones; around 94% were observed only once. The top ten clones comprise around 0.2% of the sample.

Sequencing used T cells isolated from PBMCs. The sequence was collected from a human donor in good health. Recombination joined TRBV29-1 with TRBJ2-1, and 11 bases in between align with TRBD1. The bases are TGCAGCGTTGAAACCGGGACAGGGGGGGATCATGAGCAGTTCTTC. This is translated as CSVETGTGGDHEQFF.